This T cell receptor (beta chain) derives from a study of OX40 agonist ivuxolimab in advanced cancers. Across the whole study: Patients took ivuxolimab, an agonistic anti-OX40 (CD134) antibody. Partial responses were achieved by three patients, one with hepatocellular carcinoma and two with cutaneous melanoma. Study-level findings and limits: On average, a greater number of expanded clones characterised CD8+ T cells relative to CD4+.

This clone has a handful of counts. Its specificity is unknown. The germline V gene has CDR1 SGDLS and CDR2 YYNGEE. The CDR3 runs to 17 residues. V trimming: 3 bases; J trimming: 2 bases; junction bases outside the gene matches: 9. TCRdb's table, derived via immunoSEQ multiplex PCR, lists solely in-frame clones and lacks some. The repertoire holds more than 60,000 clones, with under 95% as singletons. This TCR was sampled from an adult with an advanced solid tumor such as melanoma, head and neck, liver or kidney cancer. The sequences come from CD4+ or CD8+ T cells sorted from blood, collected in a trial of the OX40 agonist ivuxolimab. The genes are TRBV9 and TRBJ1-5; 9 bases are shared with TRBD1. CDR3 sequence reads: CASSALWGQGGNQPQHF. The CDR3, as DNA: TGTGCCAGCAGCGCCCTTTGGGGACAGGGAGGCAATCAGCCCCAGCATTTT.